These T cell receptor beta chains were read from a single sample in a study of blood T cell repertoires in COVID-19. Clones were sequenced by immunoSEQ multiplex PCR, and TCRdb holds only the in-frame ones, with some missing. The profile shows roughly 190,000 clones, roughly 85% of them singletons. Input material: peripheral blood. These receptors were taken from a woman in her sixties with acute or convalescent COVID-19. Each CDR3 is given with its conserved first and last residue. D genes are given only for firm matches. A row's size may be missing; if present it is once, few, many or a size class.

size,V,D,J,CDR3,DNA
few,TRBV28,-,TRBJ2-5,CASSFGAGGGEETQYF,TGTGCCAGCAGTTTTGGGGCCGGAGGGGGCGAAGAGACCCAGTACTTC
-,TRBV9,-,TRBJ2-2,CASSVVPFAGTFNTGELFF,TGTGCCAGCAGCGTAGTCCCATTTGCCGGGACTTTCAACACCGGGGAGCTGTTTTTT
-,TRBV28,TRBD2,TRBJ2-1,CASSSPGTRVEQFF,TGTGCCAGCAGCTCCCCTGGGACTAGAGTTGAGCAGTTCTTC
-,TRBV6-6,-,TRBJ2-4,CASSMTAAKNIQYF,TGTGCCAGCAGTATGACAGCGGCCAAAAACATTCAGTACTTC
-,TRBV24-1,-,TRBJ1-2,CATSAPGERYTF,TGTGCCACCAGTGCGCCCGGTGAGCGCTACACCTTC
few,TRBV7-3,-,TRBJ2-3,CASSLTSGTDTQYF,TGTGCCAGCAGCTTAACTAGCGGCACAGATACGCAGTATTTT
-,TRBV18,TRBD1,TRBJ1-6,CASSSTGVWGSPLHF,TGTGCCAGCTCATCCACAGGGGTATGGGGGTCACCCCTCCACTTT
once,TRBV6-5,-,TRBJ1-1,CASSYSGGEAFF,TGTGCCAGCAGTTATTCGGGAGGGGAAGCTTTCTTT
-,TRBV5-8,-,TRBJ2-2,CASSLQRGELFF,TGTGCCAGCAGCTTGCAGCGGGGGGAGCTGTTTTTT
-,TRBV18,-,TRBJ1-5,CASSPGLSNQPQHF,TGTGCCAGCTCACCCGGTCTGAGCAATCAGCCCCAGCATTTT
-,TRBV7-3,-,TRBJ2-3,CASSLTGGRTDTQYF,TGTGCCAGCAGCTTAACGGGGGGGCGCACAGATACGCAGTATTTT
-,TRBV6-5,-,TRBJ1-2,CASSYGGGYTF,TGTGCCAGCAGTTACGGAGGTGGCTACACCTTC